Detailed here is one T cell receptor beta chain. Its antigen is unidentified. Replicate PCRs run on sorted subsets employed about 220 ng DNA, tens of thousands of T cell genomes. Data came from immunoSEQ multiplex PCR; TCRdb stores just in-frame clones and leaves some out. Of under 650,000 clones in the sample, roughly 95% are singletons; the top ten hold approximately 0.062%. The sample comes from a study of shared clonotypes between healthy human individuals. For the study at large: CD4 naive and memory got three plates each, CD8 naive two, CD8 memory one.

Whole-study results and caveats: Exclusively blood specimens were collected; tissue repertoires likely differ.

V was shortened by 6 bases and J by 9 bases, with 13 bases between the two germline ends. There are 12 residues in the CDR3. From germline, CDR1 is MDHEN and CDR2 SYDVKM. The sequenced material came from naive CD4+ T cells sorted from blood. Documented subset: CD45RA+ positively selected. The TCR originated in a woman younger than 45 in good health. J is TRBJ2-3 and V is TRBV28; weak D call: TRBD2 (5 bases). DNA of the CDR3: TGTGCCAGCAGCGGGGATCCCTCCACGCAGTATTTT. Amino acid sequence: CASSGDPSTQYF.